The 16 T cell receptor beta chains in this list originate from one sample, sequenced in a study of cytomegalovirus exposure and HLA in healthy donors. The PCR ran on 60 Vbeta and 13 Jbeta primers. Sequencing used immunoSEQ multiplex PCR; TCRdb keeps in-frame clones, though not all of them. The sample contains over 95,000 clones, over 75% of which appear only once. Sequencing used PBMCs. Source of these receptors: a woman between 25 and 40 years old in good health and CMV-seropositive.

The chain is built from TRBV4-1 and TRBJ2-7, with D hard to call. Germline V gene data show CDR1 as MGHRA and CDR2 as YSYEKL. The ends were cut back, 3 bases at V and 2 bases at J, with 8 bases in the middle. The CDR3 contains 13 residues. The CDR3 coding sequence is TGCGCCAGCAGCCACCTAGGCGCCTACGAGCAGTACTTC. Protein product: CASSHLGAYEQYF.

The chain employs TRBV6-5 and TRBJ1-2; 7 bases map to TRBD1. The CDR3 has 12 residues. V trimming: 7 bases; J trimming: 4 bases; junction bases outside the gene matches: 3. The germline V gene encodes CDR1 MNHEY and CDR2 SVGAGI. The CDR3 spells CASTTGTYGYTF. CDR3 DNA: TGTGCCAGCACGACAGGGACCTATGGCTACACCTTC.

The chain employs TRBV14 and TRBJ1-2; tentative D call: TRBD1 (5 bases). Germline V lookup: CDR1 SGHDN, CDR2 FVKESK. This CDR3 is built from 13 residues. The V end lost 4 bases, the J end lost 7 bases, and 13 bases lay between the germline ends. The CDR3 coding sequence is TGTGCCAGCAGCCTAGTACCAGGGTTTGGCTACACCTTC. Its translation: CASSLVPGFGYTF.

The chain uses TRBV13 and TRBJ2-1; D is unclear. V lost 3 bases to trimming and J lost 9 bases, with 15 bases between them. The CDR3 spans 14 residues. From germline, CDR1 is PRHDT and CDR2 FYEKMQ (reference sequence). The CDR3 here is CASSFAAQVPEQFF. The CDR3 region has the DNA TGTGCCAGCAGCTTCGCCGCCCAGGTCCCTGAGCAGTTCTTC.

The CDR3 loop reads CASSLVDRAYEQYF. CDR3 nucleotide sequence: TGTGCCAGCAGCTTAGTAGACAGGGCATACGAGCAGTACTTC. The J gene is TRBJ2-7, the V gene TRBV7-8; TRBD1 matches at 7 bases. Per germline, CDR1 SGHVS and CDR2 FQNEAQ. J was trimmed by 4 bases and V by 1 base; bases with no gene match: 4. The length of the CDR3 is 14 residues.

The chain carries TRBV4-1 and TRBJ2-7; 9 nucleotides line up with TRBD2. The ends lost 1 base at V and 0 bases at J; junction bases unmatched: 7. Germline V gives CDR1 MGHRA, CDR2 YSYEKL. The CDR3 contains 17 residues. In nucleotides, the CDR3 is TGCGCCAGCAGCCAAGTTGGTATTAGCGGGAGCTCCTACGAGCAGTACTTC. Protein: CASSQVGISGSSYEQYF.

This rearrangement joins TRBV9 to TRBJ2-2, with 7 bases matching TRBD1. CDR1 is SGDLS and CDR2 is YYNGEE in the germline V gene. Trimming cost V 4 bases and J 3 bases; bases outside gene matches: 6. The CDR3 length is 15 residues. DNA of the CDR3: TGTGCCAGCAGCACCCGACAGGGTGACACCGGGGAGCTGTTTTTT. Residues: CASSTRQGDTGELFF.

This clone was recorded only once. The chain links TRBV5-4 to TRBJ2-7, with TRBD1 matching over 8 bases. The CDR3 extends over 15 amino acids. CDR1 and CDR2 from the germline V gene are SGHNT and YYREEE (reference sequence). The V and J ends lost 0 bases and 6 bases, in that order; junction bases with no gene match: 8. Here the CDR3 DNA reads TGTGCCAGCAGCTTGGATCCGGTAACAGGGGGCGAGCAGTACTTC. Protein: CASSLDPVTGGEQYF. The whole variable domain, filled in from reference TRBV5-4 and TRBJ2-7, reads ETGVTQSPTHLIKTRGQQVTLRCSSQSGHNTVSWYQQALGQGPQFIFQYYREEENGRGNFPPRFSGLQFPNYSSELNVNALELDDSALYLCASSLDPVTGGEQYFGPGTRLTVT.

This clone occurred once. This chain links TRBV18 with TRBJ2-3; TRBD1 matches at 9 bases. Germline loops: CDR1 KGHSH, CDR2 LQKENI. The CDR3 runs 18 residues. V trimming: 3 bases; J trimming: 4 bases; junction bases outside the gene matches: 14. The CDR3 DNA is TGTGCCAGCTCACCCCCTAGAGCCGGGACAGGGACCCCAGATACGCAGTATTTT. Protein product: CASSPPRAGTGTPDTQYF.

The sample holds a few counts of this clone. CDR3 coding DNA: TGTGCCAGCAGCGAAACAGGGGGCAGTGAGCCCCAGCATTTT. This codes for CASSETGGSEPQHF. The chain uses TRBV6-1 and TRBJ1-5, with 9 bases fitting TRBD1. CDR1 and CDR2 (germline): MNHNS, SASEGT. The J segment lost 8 bases and the V segment lost 6 bases, leaving 8 bases of the junction unmatched. The CDR3 sequence is 14 residues long.

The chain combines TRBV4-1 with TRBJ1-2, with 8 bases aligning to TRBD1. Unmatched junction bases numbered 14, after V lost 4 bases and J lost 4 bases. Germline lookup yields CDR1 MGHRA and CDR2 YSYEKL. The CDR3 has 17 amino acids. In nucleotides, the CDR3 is TGCGCCAGCAGCCTCATATCAGGGCAGGGGGCCTTCTATGGCTACACCTTC. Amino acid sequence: CASSLISGQGAFYGYTF.

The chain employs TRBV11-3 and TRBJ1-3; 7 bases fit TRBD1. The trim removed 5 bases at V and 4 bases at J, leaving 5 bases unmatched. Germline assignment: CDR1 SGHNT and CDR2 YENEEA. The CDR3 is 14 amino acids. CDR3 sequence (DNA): TGTGCCAGCAGCCCCACGACAGGGGGAAACACCATATATTTT. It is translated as CASSPTTGGNTIYF.

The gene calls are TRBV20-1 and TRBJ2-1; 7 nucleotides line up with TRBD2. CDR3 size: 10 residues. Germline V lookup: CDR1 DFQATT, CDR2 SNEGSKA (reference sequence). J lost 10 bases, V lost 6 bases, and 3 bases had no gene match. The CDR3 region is CSAHSGEQFF. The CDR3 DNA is TGCAGTGCACATAGCGGGGAGCAGTTCTTC.

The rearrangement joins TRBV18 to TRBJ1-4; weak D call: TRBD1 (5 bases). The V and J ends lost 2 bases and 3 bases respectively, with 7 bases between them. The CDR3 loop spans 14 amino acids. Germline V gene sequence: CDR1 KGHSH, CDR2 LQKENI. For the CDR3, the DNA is TGTGCCAGCTCACCAGACAGCTCTAATGAAAAACTGTTTTTT. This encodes CASSPDSSNEKLFF.

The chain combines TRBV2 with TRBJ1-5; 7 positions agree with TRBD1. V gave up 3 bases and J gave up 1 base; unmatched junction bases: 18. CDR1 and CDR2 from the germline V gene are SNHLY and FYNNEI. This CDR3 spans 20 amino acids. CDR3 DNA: TGTGCCAGCAGTGAGGGGACCGGGACAGCTTATACAAAGAGCAATCAGCCCCAGCATTTT. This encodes CASSEGTGTAYTKSNQPQHF.

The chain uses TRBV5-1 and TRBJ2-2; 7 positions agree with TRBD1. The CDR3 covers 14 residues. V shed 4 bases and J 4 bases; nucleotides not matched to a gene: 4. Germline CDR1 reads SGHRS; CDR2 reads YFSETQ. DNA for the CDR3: TGCGCCAGCAGCGTGGGACAGCCCACCGGGGAGCTGTTTTTT. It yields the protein CASSVGQPTGELFF.